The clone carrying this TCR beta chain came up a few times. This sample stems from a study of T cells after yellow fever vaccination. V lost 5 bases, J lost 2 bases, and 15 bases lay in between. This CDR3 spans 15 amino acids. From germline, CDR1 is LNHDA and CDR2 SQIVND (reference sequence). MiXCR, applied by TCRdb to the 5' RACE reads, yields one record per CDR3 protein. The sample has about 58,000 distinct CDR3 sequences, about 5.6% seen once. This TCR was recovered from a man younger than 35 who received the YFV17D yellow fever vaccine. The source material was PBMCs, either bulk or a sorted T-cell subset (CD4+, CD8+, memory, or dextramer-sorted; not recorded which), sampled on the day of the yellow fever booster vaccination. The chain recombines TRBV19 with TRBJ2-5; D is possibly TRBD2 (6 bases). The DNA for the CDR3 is TGTGCCAGTAGTCCTTACCGGGACTGGCAAGAGACCCAGTACTTC. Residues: CASSPYRDWQETQYF.